The source of this TCR beta chain is a study of early T cells in non-severe SARS-CoV-2 infection. Study background: The study sequenced bulk RNA from unsorted whole blood, with chains unpaired.

Attachment of unique molecular identifiers was made to individual cDNA molecules. TCRdb re-called the 5' RACE reads through MiXCR, storing one row per CDR3 protein. The sample has around 50,000 distinct CDR3 sequences, 5.6% seen once. Study-wide points: VDJdb matching favored anti-spike CD8 responses, missing private and CD4 specificities.

This clonotype appeared a few times. Its antigen is as yet unknown. Trimming stripped 6 bases from V and 3 bases from J, with 16 bases between. The CDR3 sequence is 14 residues long. Germline CDR1 and CDR2: SGHRS and YFSETQ. The TCR originated in an adult who was a healthcare worker with PCR-confirmed SARS-CoV-2 infection or an uninfected control (not recorded which). Sequences were obtained from whole blood. The chain is built from TRBV5-1 and TRBJ2-7; D gene ambiguous. Here the CDR3 DNA reads TGCGCCAGCACTGACAAGGGTAAGGGCTACGAGCAGTACTTC. Protein: CASTDKGKGYEQYF.